This T cell receptor (beta chain) was sequenced in a study of control samples from healthy donors and cancer patients (dated by TCRdb to 2019 to 2021). CDR1 is given as SSHAT and CDR2 as FNYEAQ, both from the germline V gene (reference sequence). Trimming removed 4 bases from V and 3 bases from J, leaving 9 bases between the germline ends. The CDR3 spans 13 residues, from the cysteine through the phenylalanine. Solely the CDR3 DNA is kept, with 39 bases framed from the first base. Library preparation employed the immunoSEQ multiplex PCR assay. As stored in TCRdb, this immuneACCESS dataset retains in-frame rearrangements with V and J assigned. A fraction of the clones does not appear; measured against another copy, unresolved V genes explain less than half of the discrepancy, and the remainder lacks a known reason. The table for this sample lists some 150,000 clones; around 93% of them were counted only once. The top ten constitute approximately 4% of the sample.

On this clone itself: The antigen it binds to is not known. Base qualities are missing; no much larger clone stands one base away.

The chain was built from TRBV7-7 and TRBJ2-5; the best D guess is TRBD1, with 6 bases matching. This TCR derives from an older woman in good health. Sequenced sample: blood. The nucleotide sequence reads TGTGCCAGCAGCTCGGACAGAAAAGAGACCCAGTACTTC. It is translated as CASSSDRKETQYF.